This paragraph reports one T cell receptor beta chain. Its antigen is unknown. Next came a second PCR, run for about 6 to 12 cycles, which used a sample-barcoded 5' primer along with a J-beta primer mix. Sequencing recovered at least 2.5 million CDR3-containing paired-end reads from each sample. TCRdb fed the 5' RACE reads into MiXCR, producing one record per CDR3 protein. The repertoire holds approximately 800,000 distinct CDR3 sequences, with just under 25% as singletons. The CDR3 extends over 15 amino acids. Germline CDR1 and CDR2: SGHAT and FQNNGV. The sample originates from a study of blood T cells in healthy people across ages. Study-level results: In these data, TCR beta diversity tracked strongly with naive T cell percentage.

The same sample was also studied in work on T cells of mothers and their children. That paper notes: Each child gave approximately 2.8 million TCR beta CDR3 reads (each mother, over 9 million).

The V and J genes are TRBV11-2 and TRBJ2-5, with TRBD2 matching over 7 bases. With the DNA end fitting TRBJ2-1 better, the J assignment may be wrong. The source is a boy younger than 18 in good health. Sequenced sample: blood. The CDR3 DNA reads as TGTGCCAGCAGCTTAGTGGGGGGGACGGTGCATGAGCAGTTCTTC. The encoded protein is CASSLVGGTVHEQFF.